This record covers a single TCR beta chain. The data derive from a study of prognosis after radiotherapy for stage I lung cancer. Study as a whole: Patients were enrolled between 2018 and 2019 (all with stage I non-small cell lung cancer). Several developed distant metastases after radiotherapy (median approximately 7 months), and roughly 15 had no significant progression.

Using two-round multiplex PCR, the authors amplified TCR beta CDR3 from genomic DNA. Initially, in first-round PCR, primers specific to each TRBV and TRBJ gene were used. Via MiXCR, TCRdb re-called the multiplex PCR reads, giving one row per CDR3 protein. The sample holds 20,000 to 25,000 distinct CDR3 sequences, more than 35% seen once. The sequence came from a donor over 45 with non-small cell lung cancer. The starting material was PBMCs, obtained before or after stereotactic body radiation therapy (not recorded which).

Here the CDR3 reads CATSSRTVTGELFF. CDR3 nucleotides: TGTGCCACCAGTTCGCGGACGGTCACCGGGGAGCTGTTTTTT. This chain joins TRBV15 and TRBJ2-2; no clear D. V lost 6 bases, J lost 4 bases, and 12 bases lay in between. The CDR3 contains 14 residues. In germline, CDR1 is LNHNV, CDR2 YYDKDF (reference sequence).